The entry that follows covers one T cell receptor beta chain sequence. Its specific antigen is unknown. No base quality information exists; no much larger clone differs at one position. Systemically healthy Caucasian individuals from Russia, about 38 in total and aged roughly 6 to 100 years, were included as donors. Approximately 11 milliliters of peripheral blood were drawn from each donor into EDTA-treated Vacutainer tubes. Ficoll-Paque density-gradient centrifugation was used to isolate PBMCs, with at least 6.5 million per sample. Total RNA, at least 5 micrograms per sample, was extracted from PBMCs with Trizol reagent. For every donor, an aliquot of PBMCs went through flow cytometry to measure the percentages of naive CD45RAhigh/CD27high T cells. The sample is drawn from a study of blood T cells in healthy people across ages (dated by TCRdb to 2013 to 2016). Regarding the study in general: In model experiments, template switching captured roughly one uniquely barcoded TCR beta cDNA molecule for every two T cells. Age-related changes in TCR beta repertoire diversity were measured in the study by deep sequencing normalized with unique cDNA molecular identifiers. The donors were divided into four age groups: young (average roughly 15 years), middle-aged (almost 40), aged (about 56) and long-lived (roughly 88). To avoid experimental bias, donors of different ages were distributed randomly across sequencing lanes. Using the same blood draw, the study looked at two additional independent replicas of 1 million unique cDNA reads for two donors, one aged 18 to 30 and the other aged 80 or older.

The library was built by means of 5' RACE. The sequencing machine was an Illumina HiSeq 2500. A second PCR of roughly 7 to 12 cycles was performed with a sample-barcoded 5' primer and a J-beta primer mix. Each TCR beta cDNA molecule received a unique molecular identifier from a template-switch 5' adaptor carrying 12 random nucleotides. At least 2.5 million CDR3-containing paired-end reads were obtained from each sample. First-strand cDNA synthesis was performed from all RNA using the Mint cDNA synthesis kit, with priming by a TRBC-specific oligonucleotide. Following uracil-DNA glycosylase treatment, all cDNA underwent a first 18-cycle PCR with the universal primers M1SS and BC2_uni_R. The authors processed their data as follows. Normalization of each sample was performed by random selection of 1 million high-quality reads, each carrying a distinct molecular identifier. Instead of being binned into consensus sequences, reads with shared molecular identifiers were discarded. MiTCR, set to a Q25 quality threshold and the strictest error-elimination algorithm, was used for CDR3 identification, clonotype clustering and error correction. A nonparametric unseen species model using Euler transformation provided a lower-bound estimate of total TCR beta diversity. The public reads were quality trimmed at Q25 with fastp and then assembled into clones with MiXCR by TCRdb, keeping productive beta chains. Rows are combined by CDR3 protein, so each entry shows the most common genes and DNA. The V and J calls follow TCRdb's processing rather than the paper's. The sample table shows about 1.1 million distinct CDR3 sequences, and around two fifths are seen once. Around 13% of the sample lies in the top ten.

Broad study findings and their caveats: Compared with the aged group, the long-lived group had more naive CD4+ T cells, fewer expanded clones and increased TCR diversity, a pattern suggesting age selection. Estimates of total diversity from one million sequenced T cells were regarded as lower bounds and underestimates. As age increased, observed TCR beta diversity per million T cells dropped in a roughly linear way, and a significant reduction was already evident by age about 36. Bulk unsorted PBMC profiling prevented conclusive comparison of naive and antigen-experienced compartments. The percentage of naive T cells measured by flow cytometry correlated strongly with observed TCR beta diversity. Because donor CMV infection status was unknown, age-related changes in expanded clonotypes were potentially confounded.

The junction shows trimming of 2 bases on V and 6 bases on J, plus 5 bases between the germline ends. Reading from cysteine to phenylalanine, the CDR3 counts 12 amino acids. The only DNA kept is the CDR3, 36 bases in frame from the first base. The germline V gene gives CDR1 as SGHDN and CDR2 as FVKESK. This chain joins TRBV14 to TRBJ2-1; the D gene assignment is ambiguous. This TCR derives from a man younger than 30 in good health. The sequencing input was blood. Here is the DNA: TGTGCCAGCAGCCAAAATATCAATGAGCAGTTCTTC. Its product reads: CASSQNINEQFF.